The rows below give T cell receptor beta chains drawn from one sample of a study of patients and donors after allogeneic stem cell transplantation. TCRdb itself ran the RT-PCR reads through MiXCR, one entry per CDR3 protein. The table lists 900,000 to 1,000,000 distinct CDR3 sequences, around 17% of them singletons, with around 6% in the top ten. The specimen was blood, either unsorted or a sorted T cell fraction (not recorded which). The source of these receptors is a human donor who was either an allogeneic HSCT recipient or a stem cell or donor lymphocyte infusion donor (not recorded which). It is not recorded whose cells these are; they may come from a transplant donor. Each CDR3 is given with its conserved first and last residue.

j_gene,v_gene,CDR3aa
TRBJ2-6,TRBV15,CATSRGRLAGHSGANVLTF
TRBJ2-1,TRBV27,CASSLERGNEQFF
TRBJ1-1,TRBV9,CASSGTGPMTNTEAFF
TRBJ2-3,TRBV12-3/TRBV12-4,CASSFKRGYPDTQYF
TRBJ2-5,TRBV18,CASSGESGRQETQYF
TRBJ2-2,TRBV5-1,CASSFPDTGELFF
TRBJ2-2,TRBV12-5,CASGGPGTTNTGELFF
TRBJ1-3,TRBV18,CASSRGERSSTIYF
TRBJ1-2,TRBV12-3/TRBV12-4,CASSAGQGAYGYTF
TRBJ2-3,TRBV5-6,CASSIAGGQDTQYF
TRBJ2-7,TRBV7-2,CASSPRLAGASEQYF
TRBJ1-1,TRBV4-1,CASSQGPRGRTEAFF
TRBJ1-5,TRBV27,CASSLGVLNQPQHF
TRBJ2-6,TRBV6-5,CASSYFSAAGSGANVLTF
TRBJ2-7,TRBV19,CASSKRESSYEQYF
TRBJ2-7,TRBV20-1,CSARDQKVFYEQYF
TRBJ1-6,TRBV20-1,CSARRTASRVNSPLHF
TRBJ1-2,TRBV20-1,CSARDRKGGGYTF
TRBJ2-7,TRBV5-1,CASSLEPGPYEQYF
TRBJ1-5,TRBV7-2,CASSLVGGKRQPQHF
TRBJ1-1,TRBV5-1,CASSLSTDEAFF
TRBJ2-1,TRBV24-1,CATSDPGTSGYNEQFF
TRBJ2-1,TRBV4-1,CASRGGTGVNEQFF
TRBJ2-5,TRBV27,CASSSTPTSGETQYF
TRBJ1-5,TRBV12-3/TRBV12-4,CASARDRERQPQHF
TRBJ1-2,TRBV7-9,CASSLGQAPTHYGYTF
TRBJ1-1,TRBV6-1,CASSPGQGRPEAFF
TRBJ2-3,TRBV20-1,CSVDRGLADTQYF
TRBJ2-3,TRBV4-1,CASGGSWFTDTQYF